The clone carrying this T cell receptor (beta chain) was detected once. The antigen is unknown. The PCR ran on 60 Vbeta and 13 Jbeta primers. Method: immunoSEQ multiplex PCR; TCRdb's copy keeps in-frame clones and lacks some. The sample carries 95,000 to 150,000 clones, about three quarters recorded once. This sample stems from a study of cytomegalovirus exposure and HLA in healthy donors. The study, taken as a whole, reports: Accurate HLA-A and HLA-B prediction from TCR beta sequences was reported for most subjects. Several top significant clusters appeared, in a later analysis, to be linked to common viral pathogens.

Trimming cost V 0 bases and J 4 bases; bases outside gene matches: 4. This CDR3 comprises 15 residues. Per germline, CDR1 SGHNT and CDR2 YYREEE (reference sequence). The V gene is TRBV5-4, the J gene TRBJ2-7; 10 bases are a match to TRBD1. The material sequenced was PBMCs. This clonotype originated in a woman in her thirties or forties in good health and CMV-seropositive. CDR3 DNA sequence: TGTGCCAGCAGCTTGGGACAGGGGGCGCGGTACGAGCAGTACTTC. Translating gives CASSLGQGARYEQYF.